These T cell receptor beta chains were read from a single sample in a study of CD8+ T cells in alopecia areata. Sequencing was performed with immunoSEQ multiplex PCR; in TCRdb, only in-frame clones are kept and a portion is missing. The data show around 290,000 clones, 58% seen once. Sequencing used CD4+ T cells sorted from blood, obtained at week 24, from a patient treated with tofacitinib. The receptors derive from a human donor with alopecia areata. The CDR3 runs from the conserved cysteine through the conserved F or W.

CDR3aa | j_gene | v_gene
CASSRGTGFQETQYF | TRBJ2-5 | TRBV5-1
CASSLAASTGNTIYF | TRBJ1-3 | TRBV5-1
CASSLSSSGVPGELFF | TRBJ2-2 | TRBV5-1
CSAGQGQETQYF | TRBJ2-5 | TRBV29-1
CASSPQGNQPQHF | TRBJ1-5 | TRBV18
CASGLGTPNEKLFF | TRBJ1-4 | TRBV12-5
CASSPLQNQGAGGYTF | TRBJ1-2 | TRBV18
CASRPQTGTNEKLFF | TRBJ1-4 | TRBV2
CASSFTSGGVYNEQFF | TRBJ2-1 | TRBV5-1
CSVETGTGGKYEQYF | TRBJ2-7 | TRBV29-1
CAISLAGEQYF | TRBJ2-7 | TRBV10-3
CAWSVGTGLSQPQHF | TRBJ1-5 | TRBV30
CASSSSVWTQYF | TRBJ2-5 | TRBV28
CASSYTGPGELFF | TRBJ2-2 | TRBV6-5
CSVERAGARTGELFF | TRBJ2-2 | TRBV29-1
CASSVKGAVGANVLTF | TRBJ2-6 | TRBV9
CASSSTPGAGGYEQYF | TRBJ2-7 | TRBV7-8
CASSQDLTPSSPGELFF | TRBJ2-2 | TRBV14
CNGGPEGGSYYGYTF | TRBJ1-2 | TRBV29-1
CASTPRGFIDTQYF | TRBJ2-3 | TRBV11-2
CASSSRQDRGLGYTF | TRBJ1-2 | TRBV5-4
CASSLSMAGGIGETQYF | TRBJ2-5 | TRBV27
CASSPLQDGSGYTF | TRBJ1-2 | TRBV7-3
CASSFISYEQYF | TRBJ2-7 | TRBV7-2
CASSYRTWPGDYEQYF | TRBJ2-7 | TRBV6-5